Following are 29 T cell receptor beta chains from one sample sequenced in a study of cytomegalovirus exposure and HLA in healthy donors. It was with 60 Vbeta and 13 Jbeta primers that the PCR ran. TCRdb's table, derived via immunoSEQ multiplex PCR, lists solely in-frame clones and lacks some. This repertoire includes some 56,000 clones. Sequenced sample: PBMCs. All receptors come from a woman in her 30s in good health and CMV-seropositive.

The chain uses TRBV5-6 and TRBJ2-7; D not certain. The CDR3 totals 13 residues. Trimming removed 0 bases at V and 6 bases at J, with 10 bases between. Germline assignment: CDR1 SGHDT and CDR2 YYEEEE. In DNA form, the CDR3 reads TGTGCCAGCAGCTTGGGAAGGTCGGGCGAGCAGTACTTC. Residues: CASSLGRSGEQYF.

This rearrangement joins TRBV25-1 to TRBJ1-1, with D tentatively TRBD1 (6 bases). Germline V gene data show CDR1 as MGHDK and CDR2 as SYGVNS. This CDR3 is built from 14 residues. V lost 7 bases and J 5 bases, leaving 17 bases between the germline ends. CDR3 nucleotides: TGTGCCAGCACAAAGGGGGGGCCGGGAACTGAAGCTTTCTTT. The encoded protein is CASTKGGPGTEAFF.

The chain employs TRBV5-1 and TRBJ2-7; 8 positions match TRBD1. The CDR3 is 15 residues long. Germline V gene data show CDR1 as SGHRS and CDR2 as YFSETQ. The V gene end was trimmed by 0 bases and the J gene end by 4 bases; junction bases not matched to a gene: 6. The CDR3 reads CASSLVDRGGYEQYF. As DNA, the CDR3 is TGCGCCAGCAGCTTGGTCGACAGGGGTGGGTACGAGCAGTACTTC. The full variable domain, rest sourced from reference TRBV5-1 and TRBJ2-7, is KAGVTQTPRYLIKTRGQQVTLSCSPISGHRSVSWYQQTPGQGLQFLFEYFSETQRNKGNFPGRFSGRQFSNSRSEMNVSTLELGDSALYLCASSLVDRGGYEQYFGPGTRLTVT.

The chain has TRBV7-9 and TRBJ2-2; 7 nucleotides match TRBD2. CDR1 and CDR2 (germline): SEHNR, FQNEAQ (reference sequence). The CDR3 has 15 residues. V dropped 5 bases and J dropped 7; count of bases not matched to a gene: 10. CDR3 coding DNA: TGTGCCAGCAGCCTCCGGACTAGAGGTGGCGGGGAGCTGTTTTTT. This sequence encodes CASSLRTRGGGELFF.

The CDR3 bases are TGTGCCAGCAGCTTTGACAGGGACTCCTACAATGAGCAGTTCTTC. Its protein is CASSFDRDSYNEQFF. This chain connects TRBV5-8 to TRBJ2-1; 7 bases line up with TRBD1. Germline CDR1 is SGHTS and CDR2 is YDEGEE. The CDR3 contains 15 residues. The trim removed 2 bases at V and 0 bases at J, leaving 2 bases unmatched. Based on the CDR3 plus reference TRBV5-8 and TRBJ2-1, the full variable domain is EAGVTQSPTHLIKTRGQQATLRCSPISGHTSVYWYQQALGLGLQFLLWYDEGEERNRGNFPPRFSGRQFPNYSSELNVNALELEDSALYLCASSFDRDSYNEQFFGPGTRLTVL.

This chain joins TRBV7-2 and TRBJ2-3; 8 positions agree with TRBD2. J was trimmed by 0 bases and V by 4 bases; bases with no gene match: 9. The CDR3 spans 17 residues. The V gene's germline CDR1 is SGHTA and CDR2 FQGNSA. CDR3 DNA: TGTGCCAGCAGCTCGACCTCTAGCGGGCCTAGCACAGATACGCAGTATTTT. Protein product: CASSSTSSGPSTDTQYF.

The J gene is TRBJ1-2, the V gene TRBV4-2; D gene uncertain. CDR3 length equals 15 residues. The V end lost 3 bases, the J end lost 0 bases, and 11 bases lay between the germline ends. CDR1 and CDR2 (germline): LGHNA, YNFKEQ. DNA for the CDR3: TGTGCCAGCAGCCATATAACCACGGCTAACTATGGCTACACCTTC. It encodes CASSHITTANYGYTF.

The chain carries TRBV29-1 and TRBJ2-5; D is unclear. The CDR3 consists of 12 residues. Germline assignment: CDR1 SQVTM and CDR2 ANQGSEA. The germline V and J ends were trimmed by 4 bases and 6 bases, with 12 bases remaining between them. CDR3 nucleotide sequence: TGCAGCGTTGTCTATCCTGCAAAGACCCAGTACTTC. This translates into CSVVYPAKTQYF.

The J gene is TRBJ1-1, the V gene TRBV6-5; 7 nucleotides match TRBD1. V shed 4 bases, J shed 5 bases, and the junction held 10 bases outside the gene matches. Germline values: CDR1 MNHEY, CDR2 SVGAGI. This CDR3 has 15 amino acids. The CDR3 sequence: CASSSQTGSGTEAFF. The CDR3 DNA follows: TGTGCCAGCAGTTCCCAGACAGGGTCAGGGACTGAAGCTTTCTTT.

The V gene is TRBV30, the J gene TRBJ2-2; D is possibly TRBD2 (6 bases). The germline V and J ends were trimmed by 8 bases and 9 bases, with 19 bases remaining between them. Germline lookup yields CDR1 GTSNPN and CDR2 SVGIG (reference sequence). The CDR3 covers 13 residues. Here the CDR3 DNA reads TGTGCCGGACGAGGCGGGGCACTCCGGGAGCTGTTTTTT. Encoded protein: CAGRGGALRELFF.

The rearrangement joins TRBV19 to TRBJ2-3; D uncertain. In germline, CDR1 is LNHDA, CDR2 SQIVND (reference sequence). Deletions cut 3 bases from V and 0 bases from J, with 4 bases between. The CDR3 loop spans 13 amino acids. Here the CDR3 DNA reads TGTGCCAGTAGTATGGGCAGCACAGATACGCAGTATTTT. It yields the protein CASSMGSTDTQYF.

The CDR3 DNA reads TGTGCCAGCGGGCAGGACTACACTGAAGCTTTCTTT. Translation: CASGQDYTEAFF. This chain connects TRBV2 to TRBJ1-1; no definite D call. With 8 bases removed from V and 3 bases from J, the gap between germline ends came to 10 bases. The germline gives CDR1 SNHLY, CDR2 FYNNEI. The length of the CDR3 is 12 residues.

This chain links TRBV27 with TRBJ2-3; D gene uncertain. Deletions cut 0 bases from V and 1 base from J, with 5 bases between. The germline V gene encodes CDR1 MNHEY and CDR2 SMNVEV (reference sequence). The CDR3 spans 14 residues. The DNA for the CDR3 is TGTGCCAGCAGTTTATCGGTAGGCACAGATACGCAGTATTTT. Translating gives CASSLSVGTDTQYF.

The rearrangement links TRBV2 to TRBJ1-2; no firm D call. V was clipped by 4 bases and J by 12 bases, with 15 bases between them. This CDR3 contains 12 residues. CDR1 and CDR2 (germline): SNHLY, FYNNEI. As DNA, the CDR3 is TGTGCCAGCAGTGTAGGCCAGCGCCATCACACCTTC. This encodes CASSVGQRHHTF.

The chain combines TRBV11-3 with TRBJ2-1; 13 nucleotides match TRBD2. Germline CDR1 is SGHNT and CDR2 is YENEEA. V was clipped by 5 bases and J by 15 bases; unmatched bases: 4. The CDR3 length is 12 residues. Here the CDR3 DNA reads TGTGCCAGCAGCGCTACTAGCGGGAGGGTGTTCTTC. Its translation is CASSATSGRVFF.

V is TRBV6-4 and J is TRBJ2-5, with 9 positions matching TRBD2. V was pared by 4 bases and J by 5 bases, with 11 bases of the junction left unmatched. Germline V lookup: CDR1 MRHNA, CDR2 SNTAGT. The CDR3 is 16 amino acids. The CDR3 coding sequence is TGTGCCAGCAGTGGGGTGCGGGAGGGCCTGTGGGAGACCCAGTACTTC. This encodes CASSGVREGLWETQYF.

The chain joins TRBV15 to TRBJ2-1, with 8 nucleotides matching TRBD1. The V gene end was trimmed by 3 bases and the J gene end by 10 bases; junction bases not matched to a gene: 8. Germline V gene sequence: CDR1 LNHNV, CDR2 YYDKDF (reference sequence). The CDR3 totals 14 residues. In DNA, the CDR3 is TGTGCCACCAGCAGGATCTCGGACAGGGACGAGCAGTTCTTC. This translates into CATSRISDRDEQFF.

The rearrangement uses TRBV5-1 and TRBJ2-1; 9 bases are shared with TRBD1. CDR1 is SGHRS and CDR2 is YFSETQ in the germline V gene. The trim removed 4 bases at V and 1 base at J, leaving 6 bases unmatched. The CDR3 has 16 amino acids. The CDR3: CASSATGTGSYNEQFF. The CDR3 DNA is TGCGCCAGCAGCGCGACCGGGACAGGGTCCTACAATGAGCAGTTCTTC.

The chain combines TRBV4-2 with TRBJ1-1, with TRBD1 as a possible D gene (6 bases). Germline lookup yields CDR1 LGHNA and CDR2 YNFKEQ. This CDR3 contains 15 residues. Trimming pared 1 base from V and 1 base from J, leaving 10 bases between. The CDR3 nucleotides are TGTGCCAGCAGCCAAGCCGGGACAACGAACACTGAAGCTTTCTTT. Its translation: CASSQAGTTNTEAFF.

This chain links TRBV6-1 with TRBJ2-3; the match to TRBD2 covers 10 bases. CDR1 and CDR2 (germline): MNHNS, SASEGT. V gave up 0 bases and J gave up 4 bases; unmatched junction bases: 10. The CDR3 runs to 18 residues. CDR3 region: CASSEALRGAGGSDTQYF. The CDR3 DNA reads as TGTGCCAGCAGTGAAGCCCTCCGTGGAGCGGGGGGGTCAGATACGCAGTATTTT.

The chain uses TRBV6-6 and TRBJ2-2; 8 nucleotides align to TRBD1. CDR1 and CDR2 (germline): MNHNY, SVGAGI (reference sequence). V lost 6 bases, J lost 1 base, and 1 base stayed unmatched. The CDR3 sequence is 14 residues long. DNA for the CDR3: TGTGCCAGCAGAGGACAGGGGAACACCGGGGAGCTGTTTTTT. It translates to CASRGQGNTGELFF.

The chain employs TRBV28 and TRBJ2-1, with 9 bases matching TRBD1. V lost 3 bases to trimming and J lost 5 bases; unmatched junction nucleotides: 14. The CDR3 runs 18 residues. Per the germline V gene, CDR1 is MDHEN and CDR2 is SYDVKM. The CDR3 region has the DNA TGTGCCAGCAGTTTTTATTTAGGGGACAGGGTAGGTAACAATGAGCAGTTCTTC. Protein: CASSFYLGDRVGNNEQFF.

The chain uses TRBV7-3 and TRBJ2-5; no firm D call. Germline V CDR1 and CDR2: SGHTA, FQGTGA. CDR3 size: 13 residues. V was trimmed by 5 bases and J by 3 bases, leaving 10 bases between them. The CDR3 is CASSTQMKETQYF. The CDR3 nucleotides read TGTGCCAGCAGCACACAGATGAAAGAGACCCAGTACTTC.

The chain has TRBV5-1 and TRBJ1-3; D is perhaps TRBD1 (6 bases). Trimming removed 3 bases from V and 1 base from J, with 11 bases in between. This CDR3 contains 15 residues. CDR1 and CDR2 (germline): SGHRS, YFSETQ. CDR3 loop: CASSSRGLSGNTIYF. The DNA for the CDR3 is TGCGCCAGCAGCTCGCGGGGGCTTTCTGGAAACACCATATATTTT.

The rearrangement links TRBV7-6 to TRBJ2-5, with D perhaps TRBD2 (6 bases). This CDR3 has 13 amino acids. CDR1 is SGHVS and CDR2 is FNYEAQ in the germline V gene. V lost 3 bases, J lost 7 bases, and 12 bases lay in between. CDR3 coding DNA: TGTGCCAGCAGCTTGGGCCTCGGGGGGACCCAGTACTTC. This encodes CASSLGLGGTQYF.

V and J are TRBV29-1 and TRBJ2-5; 14 nucleotides match TRBD2. TRBJ2-7 matches the DNA end more closely, so the J call is doubtful. The CDR3 runs to 14 residues. Germline V gene lookup returns CDR1 SQVTM and CDR2 ANQGSEA. Here the CDR3 DNA reads TGCAGCGTGGGGACTAGCGGGAGCTCCTACGAGCAGTACTTC. This translates into CSVGTSGSSYEQYF.

This chain joins TRBV6-5 and TRBJ1-1; D gene uncertain. The V and J ends lost 11 bases and 5 bases respectively, with 18 bases between them. This CDR3 contains 13 residues. The V gene's germline CDR1 is MNHEY and CDR2 SVGAGI. The DNA of the CDR3 is TGTGCCGCCAACCGAGGTCGAGGGACTGAAGCTTTCTTT. It specifies CAANRGRGTEAFF.

The chain links TRBV4-1 to TRBJ2-2, with D maybe TRBD2 (5 bases). The CDR3 totals 16 residues. Germline lookup yields CDR1 MGHRA and CDR2 YSYEKL. V was trimmed by 0 bases and J by 1 base, leaving 9 bases between them. CDR3 loop: CASSQEGRVNTGELFF. The CDR3 region has the DNA TGCGCCAGCAGCCAAGAAGGGCGGGTGAACACCGGGGAGCTGTTTTTT.

The gene calls are TRBV6-5 and TRBJ1-2, with unresolved D. V lost 6 bases, J lost 0 bases, and 11 bases lay in between. Germline CDR1 reads MNHEY; CDR2 reads SVGAGI. The length of the CDR3 is 14 residues. The CDR3 sequence is CASREEFTNYGYTF. CDR3 nucleotides: TGTGCCAGCAGAGAAGAGTTTACTAACTATGGCTACACCTTC.